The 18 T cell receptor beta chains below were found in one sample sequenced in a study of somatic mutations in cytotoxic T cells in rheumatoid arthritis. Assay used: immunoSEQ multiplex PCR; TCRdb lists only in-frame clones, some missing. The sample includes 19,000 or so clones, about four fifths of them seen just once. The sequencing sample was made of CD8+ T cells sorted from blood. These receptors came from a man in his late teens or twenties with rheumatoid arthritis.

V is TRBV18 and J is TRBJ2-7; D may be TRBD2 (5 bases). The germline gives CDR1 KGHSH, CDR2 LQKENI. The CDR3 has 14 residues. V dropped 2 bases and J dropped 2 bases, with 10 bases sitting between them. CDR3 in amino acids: CASSPVRGTYEQYF. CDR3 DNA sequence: TGTGCCAGCTCACCAGTCAGAGGGACCTACGAGCAGTACTTC.

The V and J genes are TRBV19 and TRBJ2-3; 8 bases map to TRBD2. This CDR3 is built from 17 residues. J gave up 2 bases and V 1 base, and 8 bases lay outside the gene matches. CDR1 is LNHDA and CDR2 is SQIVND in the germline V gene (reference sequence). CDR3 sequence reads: CASSIGGGGLLTDTQYF. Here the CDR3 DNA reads TGTGCCAGTAGTATAGGCGGCGGGGGGTTACTCACAGATACGCAGTATTTT.

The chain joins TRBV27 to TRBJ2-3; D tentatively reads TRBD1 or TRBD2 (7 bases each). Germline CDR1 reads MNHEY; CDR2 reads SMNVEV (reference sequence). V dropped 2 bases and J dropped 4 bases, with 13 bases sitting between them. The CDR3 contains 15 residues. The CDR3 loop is CASSLLTGRADTQYF. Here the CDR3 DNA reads TGTGCCAGCAGTTTACTGACAGGGAGGGCAGATACGCAGTATTTT.

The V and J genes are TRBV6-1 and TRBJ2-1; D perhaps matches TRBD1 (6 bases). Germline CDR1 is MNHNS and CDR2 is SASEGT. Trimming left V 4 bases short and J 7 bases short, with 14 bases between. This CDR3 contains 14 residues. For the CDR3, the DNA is TGTGCCAGCAGTGGCAGGGGCGATTGGAATGAGCAGTTCTTC. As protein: CASSGRGDWNEQFF.

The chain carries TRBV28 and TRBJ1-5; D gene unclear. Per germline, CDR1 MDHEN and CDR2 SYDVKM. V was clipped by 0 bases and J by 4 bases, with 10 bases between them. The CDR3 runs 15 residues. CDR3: CASSLWDGGNQPQHF. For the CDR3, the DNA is TGTGCCAGCAGTTTATGGGACGGTGGAAATCAGCCCCAGCATTTT.

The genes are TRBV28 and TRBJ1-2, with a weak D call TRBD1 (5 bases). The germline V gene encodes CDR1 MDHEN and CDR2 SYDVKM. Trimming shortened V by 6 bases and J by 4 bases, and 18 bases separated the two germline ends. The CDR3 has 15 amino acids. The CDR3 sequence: CASSPRTGGSYGYTF. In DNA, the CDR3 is TGTGCCAGCAGCCCGCGGACGGGGGGGAGCTATGGCTACACCTTC.

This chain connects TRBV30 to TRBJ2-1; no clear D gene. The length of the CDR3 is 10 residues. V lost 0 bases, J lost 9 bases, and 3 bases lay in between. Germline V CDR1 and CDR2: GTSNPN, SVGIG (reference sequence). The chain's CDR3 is CAWSVSEQFF. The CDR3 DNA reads TGTGCCTGGAGTGTTAGTGAGCAGTTCTTC.

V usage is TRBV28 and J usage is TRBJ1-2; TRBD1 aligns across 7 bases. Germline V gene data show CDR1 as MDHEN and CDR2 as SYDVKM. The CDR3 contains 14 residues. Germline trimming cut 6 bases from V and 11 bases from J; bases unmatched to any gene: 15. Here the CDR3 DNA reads TGTGCCAGCAGAACGGGGAAACCGACAGGGAAATACACCTTC. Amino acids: CASRTGKPTGKYTF.

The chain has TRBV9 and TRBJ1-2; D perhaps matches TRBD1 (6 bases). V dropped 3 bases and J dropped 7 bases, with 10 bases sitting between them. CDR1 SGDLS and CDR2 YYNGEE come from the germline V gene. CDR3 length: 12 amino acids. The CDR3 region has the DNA TGTGCCAGCAGCGCGACAGGTTCTGGCTACACCTTC. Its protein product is CASSATGSGYTF.

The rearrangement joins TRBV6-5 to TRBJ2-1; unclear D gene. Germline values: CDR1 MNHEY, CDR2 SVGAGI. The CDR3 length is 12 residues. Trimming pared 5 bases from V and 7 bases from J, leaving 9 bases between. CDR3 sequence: CASSPGWNEQFF. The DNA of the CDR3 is TGTGCCAGCAGTCCAGGATGGAATGAGCAGTTCTTC.

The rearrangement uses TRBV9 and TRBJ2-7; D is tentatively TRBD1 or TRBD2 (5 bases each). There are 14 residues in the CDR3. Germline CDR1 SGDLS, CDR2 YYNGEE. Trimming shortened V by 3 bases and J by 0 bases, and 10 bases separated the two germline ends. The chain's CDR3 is CASSAYGTSYEQYF. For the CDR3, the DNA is TGTGCCAGCAGCGCTTACGGGACCTCCTACGAGCAGTACTTC.

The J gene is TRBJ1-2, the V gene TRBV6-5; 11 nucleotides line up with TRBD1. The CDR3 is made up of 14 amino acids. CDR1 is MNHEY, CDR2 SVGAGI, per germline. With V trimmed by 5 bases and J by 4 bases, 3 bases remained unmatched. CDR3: CASSGTGGIYGYTF. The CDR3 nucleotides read TGTGCCAGCAGTGGGACAGGGGGAATCTATGGCTACACCTTC.

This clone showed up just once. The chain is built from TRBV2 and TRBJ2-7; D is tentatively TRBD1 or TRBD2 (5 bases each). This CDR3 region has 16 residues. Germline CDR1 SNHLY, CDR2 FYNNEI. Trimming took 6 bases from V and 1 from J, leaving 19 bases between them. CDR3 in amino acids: CASSQLGDGGSYEQYF. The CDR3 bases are TGTGCCAGCAGCCAGCTGGGGGACGGTGGATCCTACGAGCAGTACTTC. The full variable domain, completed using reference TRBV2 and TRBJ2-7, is EPEVTQTPSHQVTQMGQEVILRCVPISNHLYFYWYRQILGQKVEFLVSFYNNEISEKSEIFDDQFSVERPDGSNFTLKIRSTKLEDSAMYFCASSQLGDGGSYEQYFGPGTRLTVT.

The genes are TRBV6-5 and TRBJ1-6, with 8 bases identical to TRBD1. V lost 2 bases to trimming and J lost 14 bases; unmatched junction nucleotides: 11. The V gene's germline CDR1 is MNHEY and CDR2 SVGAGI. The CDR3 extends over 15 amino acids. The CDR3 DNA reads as TGTGCCAGCAGTTACGGACAGGGCTTTTCCCGGACCCTCCACTTT. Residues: CASSYGQGFSRTLHF.

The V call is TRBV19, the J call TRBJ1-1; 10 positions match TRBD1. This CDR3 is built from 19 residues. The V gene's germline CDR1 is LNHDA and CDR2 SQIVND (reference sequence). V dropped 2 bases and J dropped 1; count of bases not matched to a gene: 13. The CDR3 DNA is TGTGCCAGTAGTATAAGTAGAGGACAGGGGGAATGGACGAACACTGAAGCTTTCTTT. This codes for CASSISRGQGEWTNTEAFF.

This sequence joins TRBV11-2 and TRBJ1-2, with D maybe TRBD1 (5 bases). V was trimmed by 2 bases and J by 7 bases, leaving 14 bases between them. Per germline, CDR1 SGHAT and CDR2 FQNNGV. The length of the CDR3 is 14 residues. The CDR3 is CASSLLDGGGGYTF. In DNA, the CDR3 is TGTGCCAGCAGCTTATTGGATGGGGGGGGTGGCTACACCTTC. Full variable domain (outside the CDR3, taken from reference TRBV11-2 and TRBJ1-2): EAGVAQSPRYKIIEKRQSVAFWCNPISGHATLYWYQQILGQGPKLLIQFQNNGVVDDSQLPKDRFSAERLKGVDSTLKIQPAKLEDSAVYLCASSLLDGGGGYTFGSGTRLTVV.

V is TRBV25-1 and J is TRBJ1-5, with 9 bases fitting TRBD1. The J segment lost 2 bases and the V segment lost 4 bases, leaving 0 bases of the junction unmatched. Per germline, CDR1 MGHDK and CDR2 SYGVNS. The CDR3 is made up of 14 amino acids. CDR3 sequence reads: CASSGTGGNQPQHF. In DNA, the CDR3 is TGTGCCAGCAGTGGGACAGGGGGCAATCAGCCCCAGCATTTT. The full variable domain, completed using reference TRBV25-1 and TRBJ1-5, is EADIYQTPRYLVIGTGKKITLECSQTMGHDKMYWYQQDPGMELHLIHYSYGVNSTEKGDLSSESTVSRIRTEHFPLTLESARPSHTSQYLCASSGTGGNQPQHFGDGTRLSIL.

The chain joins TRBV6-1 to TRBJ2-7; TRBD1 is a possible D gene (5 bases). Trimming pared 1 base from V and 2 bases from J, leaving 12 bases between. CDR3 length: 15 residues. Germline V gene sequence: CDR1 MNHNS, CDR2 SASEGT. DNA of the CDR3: TGTGCCAGCAGTGAAGGAATAGGGGTTACCTACGAGCAGTACTTC. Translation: CASSEGIGVTYEQYF.